The 18 T cell receptor beta chains presented below share a single source sample, sequenced in a study of a mutant IDH1 vaccine in newly diagnosed glioma. Profiling relied on immunoSEQ multiplex PCR, and the TCRdb table lists in-frame clones only, not all of them. The repertoire consists of around 100,000 clones, with over 85% occurring once and the leading ten covering 0.75% to 0.95%. The time point is: week 47, end of study. With topical imiquimod, each dose of the vaccine consisted of 300 ug of mutant IDH1 20-mer peptide. No antigen has been assigned to these receptors. Sequencing was performed on PBMCs, taken from a glioma patient whose treatment included an IDH1 peptide vaccine. Receptors originate from a woman in her fifties or sixties with glioma.

The sample holds one count of this clone. CDR3 sequence reads: CASSEVQVGETQYF. The CDR3 DNA follows: TGTGCCAGCAGTGAAGTCCAGGTGGGAGAGACCCAGTACTTC. The gene calls are TRBV6-1 and TRBJ2-5; no reliable D call. The CDR3 covers 14 residues. Trimming removed 1 base at V and 4 bases at J, with 10 bases between. Germline V gene sequence: CDR1 MNHNS, CDR2 SASEGT.

This clone has a handful of counts. V usage is TRBV5-1 and J usage is TRBJ2-7; perhaps TRBD2 as D (5 bases). Germline CDR1 is SGHRS and CDR2 is YFSETQ. The ends were cut back, 1 base at V and 2 bases at J, with 10 bases in the middle. The CDR3 contains 14 residues. This chain's CDR3 is CASSLTGFPYEQYF. CDR3 sequence (DNA): TGCGCCAGCAGCTTGACGGGGTTTCCCTACGAGCAGTACTTC.

This CDR3 is CASSNYRAFSGNTIYF. CDR3 in DNA: TGTGCCAGTAGCAACTACAGGGCATTCTCTGGAAACACCATATATTTT. The rearrangement uses TRBV19 and TRBJ1-3; the D gene is possibly TRBD1 (6 bases). The V end was cut by 6 bases, the J end by 0 bases, with 15 bases between. Germline V lookup: CDR1 LNHDA, CDR2 SQIVND (reference sequence). CDR3 length: 16 amino acids.

The V gene is TRBV13, the J gene TRBJ1-1; D is ambiguous. V was pared by 5 bases and J by 7 bases, with 8 bases between. CDR1 PRHDT and CDR2 FYEKMQ come from the germline V gene (reference sequence). This CDR3 is built from 11 residues. The CDR3 loop reads CASSQTGEAFF. The DNA of the CDR3 is TGTGCCAGCAGCCAGACCGGTGAAGCTTTCTTT.

This clone has just one count. The chain has TRBV28 and TRBJ2-7; 12 bases align to TRBD2. Trimming at V came to 3 bases and at J to 0 bases, leaving 3 bases not matched to a gene. This CDR3 has 16 residues. CDR1 and CDR2 (germline): MDHEN, SYDVKM. CDR3 nucleotides: TGTGCCAGCAGTTTGGGACTAGCGGGCGTCTCCTACGAGCAGTACTTC. This sequence encodes CASSLGLAGVSYEQYF.

The chain combines TRBV7-9 with TRBJ2-7; the D gene is possibly TRBD1 (6 bases). The CDR3 is 14 residues long. Trimming left V 3 bases short and J 2 bases short, with 11 bases between. CDR1 and CDR2 from the germline V gene are SEHNR and FQNEAQ (reference sequence). The CDR3 region is CASSFRQDPYEQYF. The DNA of the CDR3 is TGTGCCAGCAGCTTCCGACAGGATCCCTACGAGCAGTACTTC.

The chain is built from TRBV28 and TRBJ1-1, with 7 bases aligning to TRBD1. The length of the CDR3 is 15 residues. V gave up 5 bases and J gave up 1 base; unmatched junction bases: 7. Germline loops: CDR1 MDHEN, CDR2 SYDVKM. CDR3 DNA sequence: TGTGCCAGCAGTCCGGGGGACAGCCAGAACACTGAAGCTTTCTTT. This gives the protein CASSPGDSQNTEAFF.

The gene calls are TRBV21-1 and TRBJ2-3; the table assigns TRBD2, which was not confirmed against the DNA. TRBV21-1 is noted as a pseudogene. This CDR3 has 15 amino acids. DNA of the CDR3: TGTGCCAGCAGCAAAGGCGGGGAAAAGGGCGATACGCAGTATTTT. Translating it yields CASSKGGEKGDTQYF.

The genes are TRBV9 and TRBJ2-2; TRBD1 aligns across 8 bases. The length of the CDR3 is 15 residues. The germline gives CDR1 SGDLS, CDR2 YYNGEE. J was trimmed by 4 bases and V by 1 base; bases with no gene match: 3. The CDR3 DNA reads TGTGCCAGCAGCGTATTAGACAGGGGCACCGGGGAGCTGTTTTTT. Amino acid sequence: CASSVLDRGTGELFF.

J is TRBJ1-2 and V is TRBV5-4, with TRBD1 as a possible D gene (6 bases). Germline CDR1 reads SGHNT; CDR2 reads YYREEE (reference sequence). The CDR3 spans 14 residues. V lost 5 bases, J lost 3 bases, and 14 bases lay in between. Here the CDR3 DNA reads TGTGCCAGCAGATCTACAGGGAGGGACTATGGCTACACCTTC. Translated, it gives CASRSTGRDYGYTF.

V gene TRBV5-1 combines with J gene TRBJ1-4; D not certain. Trimming stripped 4 bases from V and 0 bases from J, with 4 bases between. Germline-derived CDR1 and CDR2 are SGHRS and YFSETQ. The CDR3 has 13 residues. This CDR3 is CASSDATNEKLFF. In DNA, the CDR3 is TGCGCCAGCAGCGACGCAACTAATGAAAAACTGTTTTTT.

This clone has a single count. This sequence joins TRBV5-6 and TRBJ2-2, with D tentatively TRBD2 (5 bases). V dropped 0 bases and J dropped 9 bases, with 12 bases sitting between them. Germline V CDR1 and CDR2: SGHDT, YYEEEE. The CDR3 is 14 residues long. CDR3 protein: CASSLDRGNWELFF. The CDR3 DNA sequence: TGTGCCAGCAGCTTGGATCGGGGAAATTGGGAGCTGTTTTTT.

V is TRBV2 and J is TRBJ1-5, with a tentative D call TRBD1 (5 bases). V was cut by 7 bases and J by 6 bases, with 13 bases left in between. Germline-derived CDR1 and CDR2 are SNHLY and FYNNEI. This CDR3 is 13 amino acids long. The CDR3 here is CASNSRGGQPQHF. DNA for the CDR3: TGTGCCAGCAACTCTAGGGGCGGTCAGCCCCAGCATTTT.

The V call is TRBV2, the J call TRBJ2-3; D is ambiguous. The CDR3 runs 14 residues. V was clipped by 7 bases and J by 0 bases, with 11 bases between them. Germline CDR1 is SNHLY and CDR2 is FYNNEI. CDR3 loop: CASTVRISTDTQYF. The CDR3 region has the DNA TGTGCCAGCACAGTACGGATAAGCACAGATACGCAGTATTTT.

The chain carries TRBV30 and TRBJ1-2, with D unresolved. The V and J ends lost 0 bases and 0 bases respectively, with 8 bases between them. This CDR3 is built from 14 residues. Germline V gene data show CDR1 as GTSNPN and CDR2 as SVGIG (reference sequence). This chain's CDR3 is CAWSVYPANYGYTF. In nucleotides, the CDR3 is TGTGCCTGGAGTGTATATCCAGCTAACTATGGCTACACCTTC.

This chain joins TRBV27 and TRBJ2-2; 8 nucleotides agree with TRBD2. Trimming took 4 bases from V and 4 from J; bases not matched to a gene: 5. In germline, CDR1 is MNHEY, CDR2 SMNVEV (reference sequence). This CDR3 has 15 residues. CDR3 protein: CASSSWTSPTGELFF. The CDR3 bases are TGTGCCAGCAGTTCGTGGACTAGCCCCACCGGGGAGCTGTTTTTT.

The chain couples TRBV2 to TRBJ2-5; a weak D match, TRBD2 (6 bases). The CDR3 runs 14 residues. CDR1 SNHLY and CDR2 FYNNEI come from the germline V gene. Trimming took 6 bases from V and 7 from J, leaving 18 bases between them. CDR3 sequence reads: CASREDGGRGTQYF. The CDR3 coding sequence is TGTGCCAGCAGGGAGGACGGGGGTCGGGGGACCCAGTACTTC.

This chain links TRBV19 with TRBJ1-2, with 7 bases matching TRBD1. Trimming at V came to 5 bases and at J to 4 bases, leaving 13 bases not matched to a gene. The CDR3 extends over 16 amino acids. CDR1 and CDR2 from the germline V gene are LNHDA and SQIVND (reference sequence). The CDR3 here is CASSPLEGASGYGYTF. For the CDR3, the DNA is TGTGCCAGTAGTCCTTTAGAGGGGGCGAGCGGCTATGGCTACACCTTC.